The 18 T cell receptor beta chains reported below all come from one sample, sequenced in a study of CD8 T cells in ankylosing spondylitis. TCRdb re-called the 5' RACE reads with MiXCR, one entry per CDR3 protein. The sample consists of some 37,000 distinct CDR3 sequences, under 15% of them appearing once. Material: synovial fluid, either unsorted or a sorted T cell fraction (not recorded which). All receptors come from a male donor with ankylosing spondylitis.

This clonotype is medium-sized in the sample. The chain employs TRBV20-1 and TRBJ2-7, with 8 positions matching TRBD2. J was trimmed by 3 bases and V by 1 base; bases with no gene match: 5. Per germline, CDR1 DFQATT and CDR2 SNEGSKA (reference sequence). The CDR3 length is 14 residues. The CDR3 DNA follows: TGCAGTGCTAGAGTGCCGGGACTAGGCTACGAGCAGTACTTC. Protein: CSARVPGLGYEQYF.

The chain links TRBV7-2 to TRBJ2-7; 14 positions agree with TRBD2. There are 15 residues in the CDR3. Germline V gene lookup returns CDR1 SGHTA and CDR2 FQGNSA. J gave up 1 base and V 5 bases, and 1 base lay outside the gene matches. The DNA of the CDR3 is TGTGCCAGCAGCCGGACTAGCGGGAGGTCCTACGAGCAGTACTTC. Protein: CASSRTSGRSYEQYF.

The CDR3 sequence is CASSIPTEGPPTDTQYF. Written as DNA, the CDR3 is TGTGCCAGCAGCATTCCGACGGAGGGTCCCCCAACAGATACGCAGTATTTT. J is TRBJ2-3 and V is TRBV7-8; perhaps TRBD2 as D (6 bases). This CDR3 is 17 amino acids long. Trimming left V 5 bases short and J 3 bases short, with 21 bases between. In germline, CDR1 is SGHVS, CDR2 FQNEAQ.

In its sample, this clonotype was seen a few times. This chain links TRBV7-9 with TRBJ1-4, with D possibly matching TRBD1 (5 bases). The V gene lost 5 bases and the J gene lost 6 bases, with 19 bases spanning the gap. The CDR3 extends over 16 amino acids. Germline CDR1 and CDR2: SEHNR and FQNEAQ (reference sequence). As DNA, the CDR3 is TGTGCCAGCAGCGACCCCGACAGCGCTCTTTATGAAAAACTGTTTTTT. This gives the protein CASSDPDSALYEKLFF.

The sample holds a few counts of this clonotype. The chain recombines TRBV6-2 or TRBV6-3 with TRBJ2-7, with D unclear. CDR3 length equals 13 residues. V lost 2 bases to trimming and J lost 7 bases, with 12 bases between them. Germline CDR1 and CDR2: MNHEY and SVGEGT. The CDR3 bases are TGTGCCAGCAGTTACCGCGACGTGGGGGAGCAGTACTTC. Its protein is CASSYRDVGEQYF.

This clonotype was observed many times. CDR3 sequence (DNA): TGTGCCAGCAGCTCCCCTTCGCGGACAGGAAGAAGCAGGTTGTACTTC. Translating gives CASSSPSRTGRSRLYF. J is TRBJ2-7 and V is TRBV7-9; TRBD1 agrees at 7 bases. V was pared by 4 bases and J by 12 bases, with 21 bases of the junction left unmatched. The CDR3 length is 16 residues. In germline, CDR1 is SEHNR, CDR2 FQNEAQ (reference sequence).

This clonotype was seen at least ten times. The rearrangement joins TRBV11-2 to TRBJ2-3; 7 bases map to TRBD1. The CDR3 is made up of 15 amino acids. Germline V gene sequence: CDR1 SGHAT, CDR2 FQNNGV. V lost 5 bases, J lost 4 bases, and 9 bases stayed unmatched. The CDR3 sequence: CASSHRQGVPDTQYF. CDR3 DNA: TGTGCCAGCAGCCACCGGCAGGGGGTTCCAGATACGCAGTATTTT.

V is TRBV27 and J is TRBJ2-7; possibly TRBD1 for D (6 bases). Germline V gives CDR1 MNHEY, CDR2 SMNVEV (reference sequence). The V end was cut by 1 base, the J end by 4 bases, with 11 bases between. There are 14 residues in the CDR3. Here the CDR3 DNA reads TGTGCCAGCAGTTTATTAGGACAGATTTACGAGCAGTACTTC. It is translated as CASSLLGQIYEQYF.

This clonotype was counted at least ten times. CDR3 sequence: CASSIWDGATEAFF. The CDR3 coding sequence is TGTGCCAGCAGTATCTGGGACGGAGCCACTGAAGCTTTCTTT. J is TRBJ1-1 and V is TRBV6-2 or TRBV6-3; tentative D call: TRBD1 (5 bases). Per germline, CDR1 MNHEY and CDR2 SVGEGT. This CDR3 contains 14 residues. Trimming took off 5 bases at V and 4 bases at J, with 14 bases between the two ends.

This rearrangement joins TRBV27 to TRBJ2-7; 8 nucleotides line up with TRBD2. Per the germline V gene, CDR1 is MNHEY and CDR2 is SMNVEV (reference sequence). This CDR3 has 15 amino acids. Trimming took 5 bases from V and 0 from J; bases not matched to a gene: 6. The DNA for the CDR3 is TGTGCCAGCAGTCAGGTGGGACTAGGCTCCTACGAGCAGTACTTC. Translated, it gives CASSQVGLGSYEQYF.

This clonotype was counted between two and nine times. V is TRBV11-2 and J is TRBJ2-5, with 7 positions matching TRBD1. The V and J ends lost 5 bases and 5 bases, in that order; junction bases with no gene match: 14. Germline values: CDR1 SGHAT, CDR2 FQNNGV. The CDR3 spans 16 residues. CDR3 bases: TGTGCCAGCAGCATAAACAGGGGCCGGAGTTTTGAGACCCAGTACTTC. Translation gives CASSINRGRSFETQYF.

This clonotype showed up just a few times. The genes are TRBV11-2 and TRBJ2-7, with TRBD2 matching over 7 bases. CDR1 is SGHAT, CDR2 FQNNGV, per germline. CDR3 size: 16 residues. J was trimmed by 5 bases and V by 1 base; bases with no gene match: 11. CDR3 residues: CASSLVEGGSRNEQYF. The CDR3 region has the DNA TGTGCCAGCAGCTTAGTAGAGGGCGGGAGCAGGAACGAGCAGTACTTC.

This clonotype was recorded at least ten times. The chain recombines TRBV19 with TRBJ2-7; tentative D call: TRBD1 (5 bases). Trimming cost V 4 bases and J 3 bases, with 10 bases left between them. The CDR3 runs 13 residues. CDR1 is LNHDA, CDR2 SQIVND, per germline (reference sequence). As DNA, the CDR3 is TGTGCCAGTAGTAGACAGATACTCTACGAGCAGTACTTC. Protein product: CASSRQILYEQYF.

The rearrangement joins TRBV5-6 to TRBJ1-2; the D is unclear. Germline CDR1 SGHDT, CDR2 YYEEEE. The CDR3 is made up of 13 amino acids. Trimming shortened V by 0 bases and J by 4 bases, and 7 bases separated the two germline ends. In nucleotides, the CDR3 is TGTGCCAGCAGCTTGGATGGATCCTATGGCTACACCTTC. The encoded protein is CASSLDGSYGYTF.

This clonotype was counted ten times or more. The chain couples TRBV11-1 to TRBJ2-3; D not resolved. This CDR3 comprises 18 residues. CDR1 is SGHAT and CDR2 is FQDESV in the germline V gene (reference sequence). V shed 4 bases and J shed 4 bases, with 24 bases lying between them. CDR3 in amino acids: CASSSSRGLGPPADTQYF. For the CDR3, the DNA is TGTGCCAGCAGCTCATCCAGAGGCCTGGGCCCCCCCGCAGATACGCAGTATTTT.

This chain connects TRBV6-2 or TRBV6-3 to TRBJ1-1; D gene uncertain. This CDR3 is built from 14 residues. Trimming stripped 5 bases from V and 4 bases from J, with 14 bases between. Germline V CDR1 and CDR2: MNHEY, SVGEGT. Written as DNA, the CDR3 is TGTGCCAGCAGTCTGGACGACGCGAGCACTGAAGCTTTCTTT. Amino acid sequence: CASSLDDASTEAFF.

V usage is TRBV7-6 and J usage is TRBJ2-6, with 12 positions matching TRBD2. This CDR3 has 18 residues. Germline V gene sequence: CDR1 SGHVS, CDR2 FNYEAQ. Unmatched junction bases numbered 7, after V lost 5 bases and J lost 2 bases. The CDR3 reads CASSRRTSGVPGANVLTF. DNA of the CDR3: TGTGCCAGCAGCAGGCGGACTAGCGGGGTTCCTGGGGCCAACGTCCTGACTTTC.

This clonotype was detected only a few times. For the CDR3, the DNA is TGCGCCAGCAGCTCCCTTACAACTTATAATTCACCCCTCCACTTT. Its protein product is CASSSLTTYNSPLHF. The genes are TRBV5-1 and TRBJ1-6, with unresolved D. The germline V gene has CDR1 SGHRS and CDR2 YFSETQ. The ends were cut back, 3 bases at V and 4 bases at J, with 11 bases in the middle. CDR3 size: 15 residues.